These T cell receptor beta chains were read from a single sample in a study of blood T cell repertoires in COVID-19. Libraries were prepared by immunoSEQ multiplex PCR; TCRdb keeps only in-frame clonotypes and omits some of them. The table lists tens of thousands of clones, 80% to 90% of them singletons. The material sequenced was peripheral blood. The receptor set was obtained from a man aged 55 to 70 with acute or convalescent COVID-19. The CDR3 runs from the conserved cysteine through the conserved F or W. The D gene is left open where the match is weak. The listing skips clone size in some rows; elsewhere it reads once, few, many or a size class.

TRBV7-9	.	TRBJ1-5	.	CASSLWEGQPQHF	TGTGCCAGCAGCTTATGGGAGGGGCAGCCCCAGCATTTT
TRBV5-1	TRBD1	TRBJ2-5	.	CASSLRTGGDQETQYF	TGCGCCAGCAGCTTACGGACAGGGGGAGACCAAGAGACCCAGTACTTC
TRBV2	TRBD1	TRBJ2-7	.	CASRGSGTGYEQYF	TGTGCCAGCAGGGGATCCGGGACAGGCTACGAGCAGTACTTC
TRBV11-3	.	TRBJ2-5	once	CASSAGNRVGETQYF	TGTGCCAGCAGCGCAGGGAACAGGGTGGGCGAGACCCAGTACTTC
TRBV11-1	TRBD2	TRBJ2-3	.	CATRAGGPGTDTQYF	TGTGCCACCAGAGCGGGGGGGCCTGGCACAGATACGCAGTATTTT
TRBV24-1	.	TRBJ1-5	.	CATNTHSNQPQHF	TGTGCCACCAATACACATAGCAATCAGCCCCAGCATTTT
TRBV6-2/TRBV6-3	.	TRBJ2-1	.	CASSSLDGYNEQFF	TGTGCCAGCAGTTCACTAGACGGGTACAATGAGCAGTTCTTC
TRBV5-5	TRBD1	TRBJ2-7	.	CASSLRGQGDSYEQYF	TGTGCCAGCAGCTTGAGGGGACAGGGGGACTCCTACGAGCAGTACTTC
TRBV7-2	TRBD2	TRBJ2-7	.	CASSPGLAGGNEQYF	TGTGCCAGCAGCCCGGGACTAGCGGGGGGCAACGAGCAGTACTTC
TRBV2	.	TRBJ1-2	.	CASRGLRYGYTF	TGTGCCAGCCGCGGACTCCGCTATGGCTACACCTTC
TRBV7-8	TRBD1	TRBJ2-1	.	CASSSQTGNNEQFF	TGTGCCAGCAGCTCCCAGACAGGGAACAATGAGCAGTTCTTC
TRBV12-3/TRBV12-4	.	TRBJ1-5	.	CASRKYNQPQHF	TGTGCCAGCAGAAAATACAATCAGCCCCAGCATTTT
TRBV7-9	.	TRBJ1-3	.	CASSPPPDRFLSGNTIYF	TGTGCCAGCAGCCCCCCACCCGACAGATTCCTCTCTGGAAACACCATATATTTT
TRBV27	.	TRBJ1-2	once	CASSFRGNYGYTF	TGTGCCAGCAGCTTCCGGGGTAACTATGGCTACACCTTC
TRBV18	TRBD1	TRBJ2-7	few	CASSQDRGPYEQYF	TGTGCCAGCTCACAAGACAGGGGCCCCTACGAGCAGTACTTC
TRBV6-5	TRBD1	TRBJ1-5	.	CASSTQGGSNQPQHF	TGTGCCAGCAGTACACAGGGGGGAAGCAATCAGCCCCAGCATTTT
TRBV27	TRBD2	TRBJ2-7	.	CASTPTSGGGSYEQYF	TGTGCCAGCACCCCGACTAGCGGGGGGGGATCCTACGAGCAGTACTTC
TRBV28	TRBD1	TRBJ1-1	.	CASSLDRVAEAFF	TGTGCCAGCAGTTTGGACAGGGTGGCTGAAGCTTTCTTT
TRBV28	TRBD2	TRBJ2-3	.	CASSLFGGGADTQYF	TGTGCCAGCAGTTTATTCGGCGGGGGTGCAGATACGCAGTATTTT
TRBV4-3	TRBD1	TRBJ2-3	many	CASSQGDRDRVTDTQYF	TGCGCCAGCAGCCAAGGGGACCGGGACAGGGTCACAGATACGCAGTATTTT
TRBV3-1/TRBV3-2	.	TRBJ2-1	.	CASSLHRDNEQFF	TGTGCCAGCAGCCTCCACAGGGACAATGAGCAGTTCTTC
TRBV5-1	.	TRBJ2-1	.	CASSARGSTYNEQFF	TGCGCCAGCAGCGCCCGGGGGAGCACCTACAATGAGCAGTTCTTC
TRBV6-5	.	TRBJ2-2	.	CASSLTRDTGELFF	TGTGCCAGCAGTTTGACTAGGGACACCGGGGAGCTGTTTTTT
TRBV6-1	TRBD2	TRBJ2-7	.	CASSEYDSGGLNEQYF	TGTGCCAGCAGTGAATATGATAGCGGGGGGTTGAACGAGCAGTACTTC
TRBV18	.	TRBJ2-5	.	CASSPQQAGQETQYF	TGTGCCAGCTCACCGCAGCAGGCAGGCCAAGAGACCCAGTACTTC
TRBV11-1	TRBD2	TRBJ2-1	.	CASSSELAGAVNEQFF	TGTGCCAGCAGCTCCGAGCTAGCGGGGGCAGTCAATGAGCAGTTCTTC
TRBV27	TRBD2	TRBJ2-5	.	CASSPGLAGVWETQYF	TGTGCCAGCAGCCCGGGACTAGCGGGGGTATGGGAGACCCAGTACTTC
TRBV24-1	TRBD1	TRBJ2-5	.	CATSEAGTGKETQYF	TGTGCCACCAGCGAGGCCGGGACAGGGAAAGAGACCCAGTACTTC
TRBV24-1	.	TRBJ1-5	.	CATQLAGGGQPQHF	TGTGCCACCCAGCTGGCGGGAGGAGGGCAGCCCCAGCATTTT
TRBV7-2	.	TRBJ2-1	.	CASRLTYNEQFF	TGTGCCAGCAGGCTCACATACAATGAGCAGTTCTTC
TRBV28	TRBD1	TRBJ2-2	medium-sized	CARGQGRAGELFF	TGTGCCAGGGGACAGGGTAGGGCCGGGGAGCTGTTTTTT
TRBV4-1	.	TRBJ1-2	medium-sized	CASSPRVGYGYTF	TGCGCCAGCAGCCCCAGGGTTGGGTATGGCTACACCTTC
TRBV5-1	TRBD2	TRBJ2-1	few	CASRISGGSSYNEQFF	TGCGCCAGCAGGATCTCCGGGGGGAGCTCCTACAATGAGCAGTTCTTC
TRBV3-1/TRBV3-2	TRBD2	TRBJ2-1	.	CASSQLIAGGSREQFF	TGTGCCAGCAGCCAGCTGATAGCGGGGGGATCTAGGGAGCAGTTCTTC
TRBV9	.	TRBJ1-4	.	CASSPPGGAGGEKLFF	TGTGCCAGCAGCCCACCCGGCGGGGCAGGAGGGGAAAAACTGTTTTTT
TRBV6-2/TRBV6-3	.	TRBJ1-1	.	CASSYTGHLNTEAFF	TGTGCCAGCAGTTACACAGGGCACCTGAACACTGAAGCTTTCTTT
TRBV14	.	TRBJ1-6	.	CASSQAQGSNSPLHF	TGTGCCAGCAGCCAAGCCCAGGGTTCGAATTCACCCCTCCACTTT
TRBV4-2	.	TRBJ1-1	.	CASSLTQGKTEAFF	TGTGCCAGCAGCCTAACGCAGGGGAAGACTGAAGCTTTCTTT
TRBV28	.	TRBJ1-4	.	CASTSEAGGSATNEKLFF	TGTGCCAGCACCTCGGAGGCGGGGGGCTCCGCAACTAATGAAAAACTGTTTTTT
TRBV19	TRBD1	TRBJ1-6	.	CASSIPTGGYNSPLHF	TGTGCCAGTAGTATCCCGACAGGGGGCTATAATTCACCCCTCCACTTT
TRBV2	TRBD1	TRBJ1-5	few	CASTGQGSNQPQHF	TGTGCCAGCACCGGACAGGGGAGCAATCAGCCCCAGCATTTT
TRBV5-1	.	TRBJ1-1	.	CASSWRGEDTEAFF	TGCGCCAGCAGCTGGAGGGGCGAAGACACTGAAGCTTTCTTT
TRBV10-3	.	TRBJ2-7	.	CAISKDSTTYEQYF	TGTGCCATCAGCAAGGACAGCACAACCTACGAGCAGTACTTC
TRBV6-4	.	TRBJ1-2	.	CASSDSISGRRYTF	TGTGCCAGCAGTGACTCGATTTCAGGCCGACGCTACACCTTC
TRBV28	TRBD2	TRBJ2-5	.	CASSFTSGTQYF	TGTGCCAGCAGTTTTACTAGCGGTACCCAGTACTTC
TRBV7-9	TRBD1	TRBJ2-7	.	CASSSNYWTGGDYEQYF	TGTGCCAGCAGCTCCAATTACTGGACAGGGGGCGATTACGAGCAGTACTTC
TRBV5-4	TRBD2	TRBJ2-5	.	CASSLLTSGGGETQYF	TGTGCCAGCAGCTTATTGACTAGCGGGGGTGGGGAGACCCAGTACTTC
TRBV14	.	TRBJ1-6	.	CASAGGNSPLHF	TGTGCCAGTGCAGGAGGTAATTCACCCCTCCACTTT
TRBV5-1	.	TRBJ1-5	.	CASSLQGGSNQPQHF	TGCGCCAGCAGCTTACAGGGTGGGAGCAATCAGCCCCAGCATTTT
TRBV11-2	.	TRBJ1-4	.	CASSLDLGQVNEKLFF	TGTGCCAGCAGCTTAGATTTGGGACAAGTTAATGAAAAACTGTTTTTT
TRBV7-9	.	TRBJ1-2	.	CASSLIGGADNYGYTF	TGTGCCAGCAGCTTAATCGGGGGGGCGGATAACTATGGCTACACCTTC